The TCR beta chain described here comes from a study of blood T cells in healthy people across ages. Overall study: Template switching picked up about one barcoded beta molecule for each two T cells. Broader study findings: The long-lived group displayed more naive CD4+ cells, plus higher diversity, than the aged donors did.

Through a sample-barcoded 5' primer and a J-beta primer mix, a second PCR was run for roughly 7 to 12 cycles. Every single cDNA molecule received a tag from a template-switch adaptor with 12 random nucleotides. TCRdb itself ran the 5' RACE reads through MiXCR, one entry per CDR3 protein. The sample gives 350,000 to 450,000 distinct CDR3 sequences, roughly half of which show up once; 45% to 60% is in the top ten. CDR3 size: 15 residues. To note about this clonotype: Its antigen is undetermined.

The sequencing input was blood. The chain joins TRBV21-1 to TRBJ2-7. TRBV21-1 is marked as a pseudogene. This clonotype was sampled from a man in his fifties or sixties in good health. The CDR3 spells CASSKGVRSYYEQYF. The CDR3 DNA sequence: TGTGCCAGCAGCAAAGGGGTGAGGAGTTACTACGAGCAGTACTTC.